These T cell receptor beta chains were read from a single sample in a study of healthy donors' naive CD4 and CD8 T cells. MiXCR, run by TCRdb on the reads, gives a single entry per CDR3 protein. The table lists around 200,000 distinct CDR3 sequences, nearly 75% of them singletons. The sequenced sample consisted of naive CD4+ and CD8+ T cells sorted from blood, pooled from several donors. Receptors were obtained from a pool of human donors in good health; the sample pools cells from several healthy donors. Both conserved end residues are part of each CDR3.

j_gene | v_gene | CDR3aa
TRBJ2-1 | TRBV18 | CASSLAGGANNEQFF
TRBJ2-5 | TRBV19 | CASSSSSVRETQYF
TRBJ1-5 | TRBV6-6 | CASGMLNQPQHF
TRBJ2-5 | TRBV6-1 | CASSSTGVETQYF
TRBJ1-1 | TRBV19 | CASSIVRMNTEAFF
TRBJ2-7 | TRBV4-2 | CASSRELVTYEQYF
TRBJ1-3 | TRBV6-5 | CASSYSRGTPGNTIYF
TRBJ1-5 | TRBV27 | CASSLRQGNQPQHF
TRBJ2-2 | TRBV11-3 | CASSFGTGDPGELFF
TRBJ2-2 | TRBV19 | CASSIPPVGADTGELFF
TRBJ2-7 | TRBV6-2/TRBV6-3 | CASSSLGTASSYEQYF
TRBJ1-2 | TRBV20-1 | CSAGLGDGYGYTF
TRBJ1-5 | TRBV6-6 | CASSNRAQLSNQPQHF
TRBJ1-4 | TRBV19 | CASSDTGGQEKLFF
TRBJ1-5 | TRBV12-3/TRBV12-4 | CASSILGTQHF
TRBJ1-2 | TRBV29-1 | CSAEDGLGHYGYTF
TRBJ2-1 | TRBV27 | CASSTGDEQFF
TRBJ2-7 | TRBV12-3/TRBV12-4 | CASRGQGFPYEQYF
TRBJ1-1 | TRBV29-1 | CSVESQQGASEAFF
TRBJ2-7 | TRBV30 | CAWTYGQSYEQYF
TRBJ1-2 | TRBV12-3/TRBV12-4 | CASSLERNNYGYTF
TRBJ2-3 | TRBV29-1 | CSVEALGDTQYF
TRBJ2-2 | TRBV6-5 | CASSYGRAPRGAGELFF
TRBJ2-7 | TRBV6-5 | CASGHEQYF
TRBJ2-5 | TRBV19 | CASSQTGLGETQYF
TRBJ2-5 | TRBV11-1 | CASRPRDPWETQYF
TRBJ2-3 | TRBV5-4 | CASSLKVTTSTDTQYF
TRBJ2-4 | TRBV29-1 | CSVGQGEDIQYF
TRBJ1-1 | TRBV5-5 | CASSLAGIGAFF
TRBJ2-7 | TRBV29-1 | CSVELPGTDYEQYF
TRBJ1-2 | TRBV19 | CASSIGPRRAF
TRBJ1-2 | TRBV27 | CASTTQGLYGYTF
TRBJ2-6 | TRBV11-2 | CASSLAPGQGSGANVLTF
TRBJ1-1 | TRBV29-1 | CSVEILRGGTTEAFF
TRBJ2-3 | TRBV5-1 | CASSLEDREADTQYF
TRBJ2-1 | TRBV29-1 | CSVEGGRAYDEQFF
TRBJ2-1 | TRBV19 | CASSEQFF
TRBJ2-3 | TRBV5-6 | CASSFGLAASTDTQYF
TRBJ1-1 | TRBV6-1 | CASSEIQGLGEAFF